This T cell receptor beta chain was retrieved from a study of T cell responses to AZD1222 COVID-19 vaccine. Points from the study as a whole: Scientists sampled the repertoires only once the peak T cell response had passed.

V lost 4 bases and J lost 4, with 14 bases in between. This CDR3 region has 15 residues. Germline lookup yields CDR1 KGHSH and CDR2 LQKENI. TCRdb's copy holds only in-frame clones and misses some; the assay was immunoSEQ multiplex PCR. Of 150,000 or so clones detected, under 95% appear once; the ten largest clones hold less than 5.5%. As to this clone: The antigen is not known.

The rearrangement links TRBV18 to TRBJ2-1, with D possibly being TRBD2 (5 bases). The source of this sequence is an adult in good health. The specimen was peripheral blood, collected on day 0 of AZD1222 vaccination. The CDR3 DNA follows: TGTGCCAGCTCACTCAACCGAGGGCGGTACAATGAGCAGTTCTTC. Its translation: CASSLNRGRYNEQFF.